Below, 32 T cell receptor beta chains from the same sample are listed, as sequenced in a study of beta chain features in type 1 diabetes. The authors reverse transcribed all of the isolated RNA, so sequencing captured expressed TCRB transcripts. Sequencing was performed with immunoSEQ multiplex PCR; in TCRdb, only in-frame clones are kept and a portion is missing. Of about 360,000 clones in the sample, over 9.5% are singletons; the top ten hold 0.017%. Sequencing was done on a sample of naive CD4+ T cells from blood. These receptor sequences come from a young man in good health.

The chain employs TRBV4-3 and TRBJ1-2; TRBD1 agrees at 10 bases. V lost 1 base to trimming and J lost 8 bases; unmatched junction nucleotides: 4. CDR3 size: 14 residues. Germline-derived CDR1 and CDR2 are LGHNA and YSLEER. This CDR3 is CASSQADRGHGYTF. Here the CDR3 DNA reads TGCGCCAGCAGCCAAGCTGACAGGGGGCACGGCTACACCTTC.

This chain uses TRBV6-6 with TRBJ2-5; 7 bases line up with TRBD1. This CDR3 region has 15 residues. Germline CDR1 and CDR2: MNHNY and SVGAGI (reference sequence). The V gene end was trimmed by 2 bases and the J gene end by 1 base; junction bases not matched to a gene: 4. DNA of the CDR3: TGTGCCAGCAGTTACCACGGGACAGCCCAAGAGACCCAGTACTTC. It translates to CASSYHGTAQETQYF.

The chain links TRBV6-1 to TRBJ1-2; D possibly corresponds to TRBD1 (5 bases). The CDR3 consists of 13 residues. Per the germline V gene, CDR1 is MNHNS and CDR2 is SASEGT. V lost 4 bases, J lost 8 bases, and 14 bases lay in between. This CDR3 reads CASSVAGTDGYTF. The CDR3 DNA is TGTGCCAGCAGTGTCGCCGGGACTGACGGCTACACCTTC.

V and J are TRBV28 and TRBJ1-1; D is possibly TRBD1 (6 bases). CDR1 and CDR2 from the germline V gene are MDHEN and SYDVKM. V lost 3 bases to trimming and J lost 4 bases, with 15 bases between them. The CDR3 sequence is 15 residues long. CDR3 in DNA: TGTGCCAGCAGTTTCGGCGACAGGTGGAGCACTGAAGCTTTCTTT. Protein sequence: CASSFGDRWSTEAFF. The complete variable domain, with remaining parts taken from reference TRBV28 and TRBJ1-1, reads DVKVTQSSRYLVKRTGEKVFLECVQDMDHENMFWYRQDPGLGLRLIYFSYDVKMKEKGDIPEGYSVSREKKERFSLILESASTNQTSMYLCASSFGDRWSTEAFFGQGTRLTVV.

The chain carries TRBV9 and TRBJ1-1; D is possibly TRBD1 (6 bases). This CDR3 region has 14 residues. Germline V gives CDR1 SGDLS, CDR2 YYNGEE. V was clipped by 4 bases and J by 1 base, with 11 bases between them. For the CDR3, the DNA is TGTGCCAGCAGCATTACAGGGTCGAACACTGAAGCTTTCTTT. This sequence encodes CASSITGSNTEAFF.

This clone was recorded a few times. The chain joins TRBV30 to TRBJ1-3; no firm D call. V shed 3 bases and J shed 0 bases, with 3 bases lying between them. Germline V gene lookup returns CDR1 GTSNPN and CDR2 SVGIG (reference sequence). This CDR3 has 12 amino acids. This CDR3 reads CAWRSSGNTIYF. The CDR3 nucleotides read TGTGCCTGGAGGAGCTCTGGAAACACCATATATTTT.

This clone occurred a few times. This chain joins TRBV6-5 and TRBJ1-2; TRBD1 is a possible D gene (6 bases). Germline CDR1 reads MNHEY; CDR2 reads SVGAGI. This CDR3 has 14 amino acids. The V end lost 7 bases, the J end lost 3 bases, and 15 bases lay between the germline ends. CDR3 in DNA: TGTGCCAGCACTCGTAATCCAGGGGACTATGGCTACACCTTC. Translating gives CASTRNPGDYGYTF.

This clone was counted a few times. The V gene is TRBV5-1, the J gene TRBJ2-2; a weak D match, TRBD2 (6 bases). Trimming removed 1 base from V and 4 bases from J, with 11 bases in between. Per the germline V gene, CDR1 is SGHRS and CDR2 is YFSETQ. This CDR3 is 15 amino acids long. The CDR3 region is CASSLSWEVTGELFF. The CDR3 DNA follows: TGCGCCAGCAGCTTGAGCTGGGAGGTCACCGGGGAGCTGTTTTTT.

The rearrangement uses TRBV7-2 and TRBJ2-5, with 7 bases lining up with TRBD2. From germline, CDR1 is SGHTA and CDR2 FQGNSA. The CDR3 is 15 amino acids. Trimming cost V 2 bases and J 3 bases; bases outside gene matches: 6. In nucleotides, the CDR3 is TGTGCCAGCAGCTTACGACGGCTAGCGGAAGAGACCCAGTACTTC. Residues: CASSLRRLAEETQYF.

The rearrangement links TRBV5-1 to TRBJ1-3, with D unresolved. This CDR3 contains 15 residues. Germline V gives CDR1 SGHRS, CDR2 YFSETQ. Trimming took 4 bases from V and 4 from J, leaving 15 bases between them. CDR3 DNA sequence: TGCGCCAGCAGCAACTCGAACAGCGGCGGAAACACCATATATTTT. Translating it yields CASSNSNSGGNTIYF.

The chain links TRBV30 to TRBJ2-2; perhaps TRBD1 as D (5 bases). The germline V and J ends were trimmed by 0 bases and 4 bases, with 12 bases remaining between them. Germline CDR1 is GTSNPN and CDR2 is SVGIG (reference sequence). The CDR3 is made up of 15 amino acids. Here the CDR3 reads CAWSVGVFGTGELFF. The CDR3 DNA is TGTGCCTGGAGTGTAGGGGTTTTCGGCACCGGGGAGCTGTTTTTT.

This chain uses TRBV19 with TRBJ2-7; TRBD2 matches at 11 bases. The V gene end was trimmed by 7 bases and the J gene end by 5 bases; junction bases not matched to a gene: 10. The CDR3 is 15 residues long. CDR1 LNHDA and CDR2 SQIVND come from the germline V gene (reference sequence). The CDR3 region is CASTSGASGRNEQYF. The CDR3, as DNA: TGTGCCAGTACCTCAGGGGCTAGCGGGAGGAACGAGCAGTACTTC. Based on the CDR3 plus reference TRBV19 and TRBJ2-7, the full variable domain is DGGITQSPKYLFRKEGQNVTLSCEQNLNHDAMYWYRQDPGQGLRLIYYSQIVNDFQKGDIAEGYSVSREKKESFPLTVTSAQKNPTAFYLCASTSGASGRNEQYFGPGTRLTVT.

A remark on this clone: Its ends do not fully match the called genes, so a read error is possible. CDR3: CASSVAPDSSQPQHF. CDR3 bases: TGTGCCAGCAGCGTAGCCCCGGACAGCAGTCAGCCCCAGCATTTT. The chain recombines TRBV9 with TRBJ1-5, with a tentative D call TRBD1 (6 bases). CDR1 and CDR2 (germline): SGDLS, YYNGEE. The CDR3 consists of 15 residues. The full variable domain, with the rest looked up from reference TRBV9 and TRBJ1-5, is DSGVTQTPKHLITATGQRVTLRCSPRSGDLSVYWYQQSLDQGLQFLIQYYNGEERAKGNILERFSAQQFPDLHSELNLSSLELGDSALYFCASSVAPDSSQPQHFGDGTRLSIL.

This chain links TRBV28 with TRBJ2-3, with a weak D call TRBD1 (6 bases). V lost 8 bases, J lost 2 bases, and 11 bases lay in between. Germline values: CDR1 MDHEN, CDR2 SYDVKM. This CDR3 region has 13 residues. CDR3: CASDRDTTDTQYF. DNA for the CDR3: TGTGCCAGCGACCGGGACACCACAGATACGCAGTATTTT.

The chain links TRBV28 to TRBJ1-6; TRBD1 aligns across 7 bases. CDR3 length: 14 amino acids. V trimming: 6 bases; J trimming: 10 bases; junction bases outside the gene matches: 9. Germline V gene data show CDR1 as MDHEN and CDR2 as SYDVKM. DNA for the CDR3: TGTGCCAGCAGGAAAAGACAGGGTTACTCACCCCTCCACTTT. It is translated as CASRKRQGYSPLHF. Full variable domain (rest looked up from reference TRBV28 and TRBJ1-6): DVKVTQSSRYLVKRTGEKVFLECVQDMDHENMFWYRQDPGLGLRLIYFSYDVKMKEKGDIPEGYSVSREKKERFSLILESASTNQTSMYLCASRKRQGYSPLHFGNGTRLTVT.

The chain uses TRBV9 and TRBJ2-7, with 8 bases aligning to TRBD1. CDR1 SGDLS and CDR2 YYNGEE come from the germline V gene. The CDR3 sequence is 14 residues long. The junction had 6 bases not matched to a gene; V was cut back by 0 bases and J by 7 bases. Written as DNA, the CDR3 is TGTGCCAGCAGCGTAGTGGACAGGGTTGGGGAGCAGTACTTC. Translating it yields CASSVVDRVGEQYF. The entire variable domain, with the rest obtained from reference TRBV9 and TRBJ2-7, is as follows: DSGVTQTPKHLITATGQRVTLRCSPRSGDLSVYWYQQSLDQGLQFLIQYYNGEERAKGNILERFSAQQFPDLHSELNLSSLELGDSALYFCASSVVDRVGEQYFGPGTRLTVT.

The chain recombines TRBV28 with TRBJ2-7; 11 bases align to TRBD2. Per the germline V gene, CDR1 is MDHEN and CDR2 is SYDVKM. The CDR3 runs to 16 residues. The trim removed 3 bases at V and 2 bases at J, leaving 6 bases unmatched. The CDR3 loop reads CASSFLGTSGTYEQYF. CDR3 sequence (DNA): TGTGCCAGCAGTTTCCTAGGGACTAGCGGTACCTACGAGCAGTACTTC.

This chain uses TRBV15 with TRBJ1-4; possible D gene TRBD1, 6 bases. Germline-derived CDR1 and CDR2 are LNHNV and YYDKDF (reference sequence). The length of the CDR3 is 14 residues. With 0 bases removed from V and 10 bases from J, the gap between germline ends came to 12 bases. The CDR3 spells CATSREAQGRKLFF. The CDR3 coding sequence is TGTGCCACCAGCAGAGAGGCGCAGGGGAGAAAACTGTTTTTT.

This chain connects TRBV9 to TRBJ2-2, with no clear D. CDR1 and CDR2 (germline): SGDLS, YYNGEE. This CDR3 region has 14 residues. The V gene lost 1 base and the J gene lost 7 bases, with 11 bases spanning the gap. The CDR3 sequence: CASSVPPGSGELFF. Written as DNA, the CDR3 is TGTGCCAGCAGCGTACCCCCAGGAAGCGGGGAGCTGTTTTTT. Using reference TRBV9 and TRBJ2-2 for the parts outside the CDR3, the full variable domain is DSGVTQTPKHLITATGQRVTLRCSPRSGDLSVYWYQQSLDQGLQFLIQYYNGEERAKGNILERFSAQQFPDLHSELNLSSLELGDSALYFCASSVPPGSGELFFGEGSRLTVL.

This clone was counted only a few times. The genes are TRBV28 and TRBJ1-1; D possibly corresponds to TRBD1 (5 bases). Germline V gene sequence: CDR1 MDHEN, CDR2 SYDVKM. The CDR3 sequence is 17 residues long. V shed 5 bases and J shed 1 base, with 20 bases lying between them. The CDR3 loop is CASSPRFPGKRNTEAFF. CDR3 DNA sequence: TGTGCCAGCAGTCCTCGCTTCCCAGGGAAACGGAACACTGAAGCTTTCTTT. Filled out from reference TRBV28 and TRBJ1-1, the complete variable domain reads DVKVTQSSRYLVKRTGEKVFLECVQDMDHENMFWYRQDPGLGLRLIYFSYDVKMKEKGDIPEGYSVSREKKERFSLILESASTNQTSMYLCASSPRFPGKRNTEAFFGQGTRLTVV.

This clone occurred a few times. The chain joins TRBV7-2 to TRBJ1-6; TRBD1 agrees at 8 bases. CDR3 length: 15 residues. The junction had 8 bases not matched to a gene; V was cut back by 5 bases and J by 8 bases. Germline-derived CDR1 and CDR2 are SGHTA and FQGNSA. Here the CDR3 DNA reads TGTGCCAGCAGCACACGGACAGGGAGGGATTCACCCCTCCACTTT. It is translated as CASSTRTGRDSPLHF.

The chain is built from TRBV7-3 and TRBJ1-6; D remains unclear. The CDR3 has 15 amino acids. V was cut by 1 base and J by 7 bases, with 11 bases left in between. Germline CDR1 SGHTA, CDR2 FQGTGA. CDR3 in amino acids: CASSLNAAGNSPLHF. CDR3 DNA: TGTGCCAGCAGCTTAAACGCGGCCGGGAATTCACCCCTCCACTTT.

The chain combines TRBV5-1 with TRBJ1-2; tentative D call: TRBD1 (5 bases). The V end was cut by 3 bases, the J end by 6 bases, with 15 bases between. The germline V gene has CDR1 SGHRS and CDR2 YFSETQ. This CDR3 comprises 14 residues. CDR3: CASSSSLTQDGYTF. DNA of the CDR3: TGCGCCAGCAGCTCGTCACTCACACAGGATGGCTACACCTTC. Full variable domain (remainder filled in from reference TRBV5-1 and TRBJ1-2): KAGVTQTPRYLIKTRGQQVTLSCSPISGHRSVSWYQQTPGQGLQFLFEYFSETQRNKGNFPGRFSGRQFSNSRSEMNVSTLELGDSALYLCASSSSLTQDGYTFGSGTRLTVV.

This clone was detected only a few times. The rearrangement uses TRBV25-1 and TRBJ1-1; D might be TRBD1 (6 bases). This CDR3 contains 13 residues. Trimming cost V 3 bases and J 4 bases, with 9 bases left between them. The germline V gene has CDR1 MGHDK and CDR2 SYGVNS. The CDR3 loop is CASSEAGVTEAFF. CDR3 nucleotides: TGTGCCAGCAGTGAGGCAGGGGTCACTGAAGCTTTCTTT.

This clone turned up a few times. The chain links TRBV20-1 to TRBJ2-7; D not certain. Germline CDR1 DFQATT, CDR2 SNEGSKA (reference sequence). Trimming pared 3 bases from V and 4 bases from J, leaving 7 bases between. This CDR3 spans 11 amino acids. The DNA for the CDR3 is TGCAGTGCTAGGACAACGTACGAGCAGTACTTC. This codes for CSARTTYEQYF.

This clone occurred a few times. The chain uses TRBV4-2 and TRBJ1-2; TRBD1 agrees at 8 bases. This CDR3 is built from 13 residues. Per the germline V gene, CDR1 is LGHNA and CDR2 is YNFKEQ. Unmatched junction bases numbered 6, after V lost 4 bases and J lost 8 bases. This CDR3 reads CASSRDRGEGYTF. The CDR3 nucleotides read TGTGCCAGCAGCCGAGACAGGGGCGAGGGCTACACCTTC.

The chain combines TRBV19 with TRBJ1-2; 7 nucleotides line up with TRBD1. CDR3 length equals 13 residues. V dropped 6 bases and J dropped 4; count of bases not matched to a gene: 5. Per germline, CDR1 LNHDA and CDR2 SQIVND (reference sequence). The chain's CDR3 is CASRAHRGYGYTF. In nucleotides, the CDR3 is TGTGCCAGTAGAGCCCACAGGGGCTATGGCTACACCTTC. Drawing the rest from reference TRBV19 and TRBJ1-2, the complete variable domain is DGGITQSPKYLFRKEGQNVTLSCEQNLNHDAMYWYRQDPGQGLRLIYYSQIVNDFQKGDIAEGYSVSREKKESFPLTVTSAQKNPTAFYLCASRAHRGYGYTFGSGTRLTVV.

This clone has more than one count but fewer than ten. This chain links TRBV28 with TRBJ2-1, with D tentatively TRBD2 (6 bases). The CDR3 is 17 residues long. Germline values: CDR1 MDHEN, CDR2 SYDVKM. Trimming shortened V by 7 bases and J by 2 bases, and 21 bases separated the two germline ends. The CDR3 is CASKHTTGGGTYNEQFF. CDR3 in DNA: TGTGCCAGCAAACATACAACCGGGGGTGGGACCTACAATGAGCAGTTCTTC. The whole variable domain, filled in from reference TRBV28 and TRBJ2-1, reads DVKVTQSSRYLVKRTGEKVFLECVQDMDHENMFWYRQDPGLGLRLIYFSYDVKMKEKGDIPEGYSVSREKKERFSLILESASTNQTSMYLCASKHTTGGGTYNEQFFGPGTRLTVL.

The chain recombines TRBV9 with TRBJ2-2; D possibly corresponds to TRBD1 (5 bases). The V and J ends lost 4 bases and 0 bases respectively, with 10 bases between them. CDR1 SGDLS and CDR2 YYNGEE come from the germline V gene. CDR3 length: 15 residues. The CDR3 reads CASSPRQTNTGELFF. The DNA of the CDR3 is TGTGCCAGCAGCCCCAGACAGACGAACACCGGGGAGCTGTTTTTT.

This clone came up a few times. The same CDR3 also results from other DNA sequences found in this sample. The chain is built from TRBV11-2 and TRBJ2-7, with D unresolved. Per germline, CDR1 SGHAT and CDR2 FQNNGV. CDR3 size: 11 residues. V was trimmed by 4 bases and J by 3 bases, leaving 4 bases between them. Here the CDR3 reads CASSSYYEQYF. In nucleotides, the CDR3 is TGTGCCAGCAGCTCCTACTACGAGCAGTACTTC.

The sample holds a few counts of this clone. The chain carries TRBV7-6 and TRBJ2-3, with 11 bases fitting TRBD2. This CDR3 comprises 19 residues. Germline CDR1 reads SGHVS; CDR2 reads FNYEAQ. V lost 2 bases to trimming and J lost 0 bases; unmatched junction nucleotides: 10. In DNA form, the CDR3 reads TGTGCCAGCAGCTTACTTCCTAGCGGGAGGTTCAGGAGCACAGATACGCAGTATTTT. This codes for CASSLLPSGRFRSTDTQYF.

This clone was seen a few times. The chain couples TRBV7-3 to TRBJ1-1; TRBD1 agrees at 7 bases. V was clipped by 2 bases and J by 4 bases; unmatched bases: 4. Per the germline V gene, CDR1 is SGHTA and CDR2 is FQGTGA. The CDR3 is 14 amino acids. The CDR3 is CASSLGPGGTEAFF. The CDR3 DNA sequence: TGTGCCAGCAGCTTAGGTCCAGGGGGCACTGAAGCTTTCTTT.